This T cell receptor (beta chain) was recovered during a study of shared T cell receptors in the human thymus. The method was immunoSEQ multiplex PCR; TCRdb's version includes in-frame clones alone and lacks a portion of them. The repertoire consists of more than 550,000 clones, with 80% to 90% occurring once and the leading ten covering roughly 0.01%. CDR1 SGHTA and CDR2 FQGNSA come from the germline V gene. CDR3 size: 17 residues. Trimming stripped 1 base from V and 0 bases from J, with 10 bases between. Separately, the same data were catalogued under a study of human thymus T cells. That paper notes: Donors were healthy Finnish infants having corrective surgery for congenital heart defects. The related literature has documented a marked overlap of thymic repertoires among unrelated individuals.

This chain connects TRBV7-2 to TRBJ1-6, with D unresolved. The sample consisted of thymocytes. This receptor was taken from a girl less than two years old with a congenital heart defect. The chain's CDR3 is CASSLEEGSSYNSPLHF. CDR3 sequence (DNA): TGTGCCAGCAGCTTAGAGGAGGGTAGCTCCTATAATTCACCCCTCCACTTT.